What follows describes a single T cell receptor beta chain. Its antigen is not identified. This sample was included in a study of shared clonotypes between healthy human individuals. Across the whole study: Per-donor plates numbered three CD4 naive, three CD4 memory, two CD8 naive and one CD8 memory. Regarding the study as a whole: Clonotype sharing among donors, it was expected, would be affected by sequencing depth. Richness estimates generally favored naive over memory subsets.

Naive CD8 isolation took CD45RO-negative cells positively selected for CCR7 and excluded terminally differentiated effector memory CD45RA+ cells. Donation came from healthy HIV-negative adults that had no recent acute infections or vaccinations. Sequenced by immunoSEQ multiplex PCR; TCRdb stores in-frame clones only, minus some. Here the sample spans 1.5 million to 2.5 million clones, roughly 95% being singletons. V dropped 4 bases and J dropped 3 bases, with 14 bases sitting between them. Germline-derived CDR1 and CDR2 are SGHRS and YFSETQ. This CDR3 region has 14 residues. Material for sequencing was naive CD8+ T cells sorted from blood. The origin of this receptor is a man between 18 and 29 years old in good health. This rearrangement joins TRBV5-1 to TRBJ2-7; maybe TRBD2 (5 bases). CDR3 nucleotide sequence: TGCGCCAGCAGCCCCCTGCCCGAGGGCTACGAGCAGTACTTC. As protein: CASSPLPEGYEQYF.